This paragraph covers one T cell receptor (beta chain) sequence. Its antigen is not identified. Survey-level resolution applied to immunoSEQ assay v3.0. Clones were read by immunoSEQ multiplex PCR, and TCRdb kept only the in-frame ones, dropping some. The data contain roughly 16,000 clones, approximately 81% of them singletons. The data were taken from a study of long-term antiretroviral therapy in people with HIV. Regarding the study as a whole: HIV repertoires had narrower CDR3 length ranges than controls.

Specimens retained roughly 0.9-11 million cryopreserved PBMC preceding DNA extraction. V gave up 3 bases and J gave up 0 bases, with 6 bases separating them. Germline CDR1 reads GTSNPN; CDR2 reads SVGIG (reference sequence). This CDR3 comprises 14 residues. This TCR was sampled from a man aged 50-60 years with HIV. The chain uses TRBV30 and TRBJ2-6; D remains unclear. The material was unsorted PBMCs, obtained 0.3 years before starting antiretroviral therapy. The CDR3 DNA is TGTGCCTGGAGACACCTCTCTGGGGCCAACGTCCTGACTTTC. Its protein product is CAWRHLSGANVLTF. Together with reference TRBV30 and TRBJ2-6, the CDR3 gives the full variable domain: SQTIHQWPATLVQPVGSPLSLECTVEGTSNPNLYWYRQAAGRGLQLLFYSVGIGQISSEVPQNLSASRPQDRQFILSSKKLLLSDSGFYLCAWRHLSGANVLTFGAGSRLTVL.